The clone carrying this TCR beta chain has a handful of counts. Its specificity is not known. The data originate from a study of blood T cells in healthy people across ages. Study-wide results and limits: The recorded TCR beta diversity per million T cells decreased in a roughly linear manner with age.

The CDR3 has 14 residues. V dropped 7 bases and J dropped 2 bases, with 15 bases sitting between them. A second PCR, run for about 6 to 11 cycles, used a sample-barcoded 5' primer plus a J-beta primer mix. TCRdb reanalysed the 5' RACE reads using MiXCR and keeps one entry per CDR3 protein. The sample shows roughly 1,100,000 distinct CDR3 sequences, roughly a quarter of them seen only once. These data also formed part of another study, on T cells of mothers and their children.

Specimen: blood. The source of this sequence is a girl aged 2 to 9 in good health. The chain has TRBV12-3 or TRBV12-4 and TRBJ2-7; a weak D match, TRBD2 (6 bases). The CDR3 DNA follows: TGTGCCAGCATCCCCTCGGGGGTTACCTACGAGCAGTACTTC. This encodes CASIPSGVTYEQYF.